A selection of T cell receptor beta chains follows, all from one sample in a study of shared clonotypes between healthy human individuals. Libraries were prepared by immunoSEQ multiplex PCR; TCRdb keeps only in-frame clonotypes and omits some of them. The sample records 2 million to 2.5 million clones, roughly 92% being singletons. The source material was naive CD4+ T cells from PBMCs. These receptors all stem from a man younger than 30 in good health. Some clones in this sample may be carry-over from other donors' samples. CDR3s include the opening cysteine and the closing phenylalanine or tryptophan. The D gene is left open where the match is weak. Size values are once, few and many counts, or a class for expanded clones, and some rows have none.

TRBV28	TRBJ2-1	TRBD1	NA	CASSSGTGYYNEQFF	TGTGCCAGCAGCTCCGGGACAGGGTACTACAATGAGCAGTTCTTC
TRBV7-3	TRBJ2-5	TRBD2	NA	CASSLGTSGSAQYF	TGTGCCAGCAGCTTAGGGACTAGCGGGAGTGCCCAGTACTTC
TRBV11-2	TRBJ2-7	NA	NA	CASSPYTGFYEQYF	TGTGCCAGCAGCCCCTATACAGGATTCTACGAGCAGTACTTC
TRBV18	TRBJ2-7	TRBD1	NA	CASSPTNWVGQGLGLYEQYF	TGTGCCAGCTCACCTACGAATTGGGTTGGACAGGGGTTGGGGCTCTACGAGCAGTACTTC
TRBV18	TRBJ2-2	NA	NA	CASSPTSSGELFF	TGTGCCAGCTCGCCTACTAGTTCCGGGGAGCTGTTTTTT
TRBV6-1	TRBJ1-1	TRBD1	NA	CASNIRQGAEAFF	TGTGCCAGCAATATTAGACAGGGGGCTGAAGCTTTCTTT
TRBV6-1	TRBJ2-3	TRBD2	NA	CASLAGPYTDTQYF	TGTGCCAGCCTAGCGGGACCCTACACAGATACGCAGTATTTT
TRBV29-1	TRBJ2-7	NA	NA	CSVEGGTYEQYF	TGCAGCGTTGAAGGGGGAACTTACGAGCAGTACTTC
TRBV5-5	TRBJ1-2	NA	NA	CASSLNSGSLSYGYTF	TGTGCCAGCAGCTTGAACTCCGGGTCCCTAAGCTATGGCTACACCTTC
TRBV19	TRBJ2-4	NA	NA	CASSMSWLNIQYF	TGTGCCAGTAGTATGAGTTGGCTAAACATTCAGTACTTC
TRBV30	TRBJ1-6	NA	NA	CAWSGEISPLHF	TGTGCCTGGAGTGGGGAGATTTCACCCCTCCACTTT
TRBV4-1	TRBJ2-5	TRBD1	NA	CASRPGTGAETQYF	TGCGCCAGCAGGCCCGGGACAGGGGCAGAGACCCAGTACTTC
TRBV2	TRBJ2-1	NA	NA	CASSPGIPQFF	TGTGCCAGCAGCCCCGGGATCCCGCAGTTCTTC
TRBV9	TRBJ2-1	NA	NA	CASSDARASGVNEQFF	TGTGCCAGCAGCGATGCAAGGGCTTCTGGCGTCAATGAGCAGTTCTTC
TRBV6-1	TRBJ2-1	NA	NA	CASSEASYRITYNEQFF	TGTGCCAGCAGTGAAGCTTCCTACCGTATCACATACAATGAGCAGTTCTTC
TRBV5-6	TRBJ2-7	TRBD2	NA	CASSLLTGGRYEQYF	TGTGCCAGCAGCTTGCTAACGGGCGGGAGGTACGAGCAGTACTTC
TRBV11-3	TRBJ2-7	TRBD2	NA	CASSSTSDGYEQYF	TGTGCCAGCAGCAGTACTAGCGACGGCTACGAGCAGTACTTC
TRBV28	TRBJ2-5	NA	NA	CASSFLERQETQYF	TGTGCCAGCAGTTTTTTAGAACGGCAAGAGACCCAGTACTTC
TRBV4-2	TRBJ1-1	NA	few	CASSLSVNTEAFF	TGTGCCAGCAGCCTTTCAGTGAACACTGAAGCTTTCTTT
TRBV5-5	TRBJ2-7	NA	NA	CASSLVDGSYEQYF	TGTGCCAGCAGCCTCGTGGATGGGAGCTACGAGCAGTACTTC
TRBV5-1	TRBJ2-5	NA	NA	CASSLLFGGNLKETQYF	TGCGCCAGCAGCTTGCTTTTCGGCGGCAACCTAAAAGAGACCCAGTACTTC
TRBV5-6	TRBJ1-2	NA	NA	CASSLREGYWGYTF	TGTGCCAGCAGCTTGCGTGAAGGTTACTGGGGCTACACCTTC
TRBV20-1	TRBJ2-5	NA	once	CSASLETQYF	TGCAGTGCCAGTTTGGAGACCCAGTACTTC
TRBV28	TRBJ1-6	NA	NA	CASSRTVAYSPLHF	TGTGCCAGCAGCAGGACAGTGGCTTATTCACCCCTCCACTTT